The subject of this entry is one T cell receptor (beta chain). Grouping used clinical history reported by participants in a survey and questionnaire. This record belongs to a study of blood T cell repertoires in COVID-19. Study information: Nucleic acid was either cDNA or gDNA, and it came from T cells, B-cell-depleted T cells, or PBMCs.

V gave up 6 bases and J gave up 5 bases, with 10 bases separating them. Germline CDR1 reads MNHEY; CDR2 reads SVGAGI. This CDR3 has 12 amino acids. The protocol was immunoSEQ multiplex PCR, while the TCRdb copy is restricted to in-frame clones and leaves out a portion. The data hold about 140,000 clones, with approximately 84% observed a single time. Sequenced sample: PBMCs or T cells enriched from blood (not recorded which). This TCR was sampled from a woman between 50 and 59 years old with acute COVID-19. This sequence joins TRBV6-5 and TRBJ2-5; the D is unclear. The CDR3 reads CASSGRHETQYF. In DNA form, the CDR3 reads TGTGCCAGCAGCGGCCGACATGAGACCCAGTACTTC.